What follows are 14 T cell receptor beta chains derived from one specimen sequenced in a study of T cells in Graves' hyperthyroidism and ophthalmopathy (dated 2019 in TCRdb). The receptor library was made with multiplex PCR. Sequencing instrument: Illumina HiSeq 2000. TCR beta CDR3 regions were amplified from RNA transcripts. The first round of RT-PCR for the TCR CDR3 was performed with the HTBI primer set and the Qiagen OneStep RT-PCR kit. TCRdb reworked the public reads: Q25 trimming with fastp, MiXCR clone assembly, productive beta chains retained. Here each entry gathers all rows of one CDR3 protein and keeps the most common genes and DNA. The sample data list over 450,000 distinct CDR3 sequences, and roughly a sixth of these were observed just once. The ten largest account for 17% of the sample. The sample comprised blood. The receptor source for this set is a woman between 18 and 29 years old with Graves' ophthalmopathy.

This clonotype was counted at least ten times. The chain is built from TRBV7-2 and TRBJ2-1, with 7 bases aligning to TRBD1. The trim removed 4 bases at V and 3 bases at J, leaving 6 bases unmatched. The CDR3 is 15 amino acids. Per germline, CDR1 SGHTA and CDR2 FQGNSA. This chain's CDR3 is CASSSTGTVYNEQFF. In DNA form, the CDR3 reads TGTGCCAGCAGCTCGACCGGGACAGTCTACAATGAGCAGTTCTTC.

This clonotype was seen ten or more times. The gene calls are TRBV20-1 and TRBJ1-1, with D hard to call. This CDR3 is built from 11 residues. Trimming took 8 bases from V and 2 from J, leaving 9 bases between them. Germline V lookup: CDR1 DFQATT, CDR2 SNEGSKA (reference sequence). The CDR3 DNA follows: TGCAGTAACCAGGTCAACACTGAAGCTTTCTTT. This encodes CSNQVNTEAFF.

This clonotype came up a few times. The chain combines TRBV4-3 with TRBJ2-2, with TRBD1 matching 8 bases. V lost 7 bases to trimming and J lost 3 bases; unmatched junction nucleotides: 10. In germline, CDR1 is LGHNA, CDR2 YSLEER. The CDR3 has 16 amino acids. CDR3 residues: CASTRLTGEYTGELFF. For the CDR3, the DNA is TGCGCCAGCACACGGTTGACAGGGGAGTACACCGGGGAGCTGTTTTTT.

The sample holds many counts of this clonotype. The V call is TRBV9, the J call TRBJ2-5, with a weak D call TRBD1 (5 bases). Germline CDR1 SGDLS, CDR2 YYNGEE. The CDR3 is made up of 13 amino acids. V was cut by 0 bases and J by 7 bases, with 10 bases left in between. The CDR3 DNA is TGTGCCAGCAGCGTAGAAGGGGCTGGGACCCAGTACTTC. It specifies CASSVEGAGTQYF. Combining the CDR3 with reference TRBV9 and TRBJ2-5 gives the whole variable domain DSGVTQTPKHLITATGQRVTLRCSPRSGDLSVYWYQQSLDQGLQFLIQYYNGEERAKGNILERFSAQQFPDLHSELNLSSLELGDSALYFCASSVEGAGTQYFGPGTRLLVL.

The chain combines TRBV6-6 with TRBJ1-1, with unresolved D. This CDR3 spans 16 amino acids. The V gene lost 0 bases and the J gene lost 3 bases, with 14 bases spanning the gap. CDR1 is MNHNY, CDR2 SVGAGI, per germline (reference sequence). This chain's CDR3 is CASSYSQSPWDTEAFF. Here the CDR3 DNA reads TGTGCCAGCAGTTACTCCCAAAGTCCTTGGGACACTGAAGCTTTCTTT.

This clonotype appeared a few times. The genes are TRBV5-8 and TRBJ1-1, with a possible D match to TRBD1 (6 bases). Looked up from germline, CDR1 is SGHTS and CDR2 is YDEGEE. The CDR3 runs to 14 residues. V lost 0 bases to trimming and J lost 6 bases, with 12 bases between them. The chain's CDR3 is CASSLAGAGAEAFF. CDR3 DNA sequence: TGTGCCAGCAGCTTGGCAGGGGCTGGCGCTGAAGCTTTCTTT.

The chain has TRBV4-1 and TRBJ2-1, with TRBD1 identical over 10 bases. Germline V gene lookup returns CDR1 MGHRA and CDR2 YSYEKL. The junction had 4 bases not matched to a gene; V was cut back by 7 bases and J by 10 bases. The CDR3 has 12 residues. CDR3 sequence reads: CASKGQGDEQFF. In DNA, the CDR3 is TGCGCCAGCAAAGGACAGGGGGACGAGCAGTTCTTC.

At least ten counts were recorded for this clonotype. V usage is TRBV13 and J usage is TRBJ2-7; D not certain. V lost 5 bases to trimming and J lost 6 bases, with 14 bases between them. Germline loops: CDR1 PRHDT, CDR2 FYEKMQ (reference sequence). The CDR3 runs 13 residues. CDR3 loop: CASSPPSIGEQYF. CDR3 DNA sequence: TGTGCCAGCAGCCCACCGTCGATCGGCGAGCAGTACTTC.

This clonotype was detected a few times. The chain uses TRBV9 and TRBJ1-2, with TRBD1 matching over 7 bases. This CDR3 comprises 15 residues. Germline V gene data show CDR1 as SGDLS and CDR2 as YYNGEE. The J segment lost 7 bases and the V segment lost 3 bases, leaving 12 bases of the junction unmatched. CDR3 residues: CASSASHRGKTGYTF. CDR3 coding DNA: TGTGCCAGCAGCGCCAGTCACAGGGGTAAGACTGGCTACACCTTC.

This clonotype was counted a few times. The chain links TRBV12-3 or TRBV12-4 to TRBJ1-4; TRBD1 matches 9 bases. CDR3 length: 15 amino acids. The V segment lost 5 bases and the J segment 8 bases; nucleotides outside the gene matches: 9. The CDR3 sequence is CASSRLTGGLEKLFF. For the CDR3, the DNA is TGTGCCAGCAGTCGGTTGACAGGGGGTCTCGAAAAACTGTTTTTT.

Remarks on this clonotype: A clone one base away is much larger, so this may be a read error. The chain carries TRBV28 and TRBJ2-1, with D tentatively TRBD2 (5 bases). CDR3 length: 15 amino acids. CDR1 and CDR2 from the germline V gene are MDHEN and SYDVKM. This CDR3 reads CASSLCRGIDNKQFF. Written as DNA, the CDR3 is TGTGCCAGCAGTTTATGCCGGGGAATCGACAATAAGCAGTTCTTC.

This clonotype was seen ten or more times. The rearrangement uses TRBV3-1 and TRBJ1-1, with D perhaps matching TRBD1 (5 bases). Germline CDR1 LGHDT, CDR2 YNNKEL (reference sequence). The V and J ends lost 7 bases and 4 bases respectively, with 13 bases between them. This CDR3 contains 13 residues. The CDR3 DNA is TGTGCCAGCATGAGGGGCGGGGGCACTGAAGCTTTCTTT. Residues: CASMRGGGTEAFF.

Ten or more counts support this clonotype. The chain employs TRBV28 and TRBJ1-1, with a weak D call TRBD1 (6 bases). The ends were cut back, 5 bases at V and 4 bases at J, with 17 bases in the middle. This CDR3 contains 15 residues. The germline V gene has CDR1 MDHEN and CDR2 SYDVKM. The CDR3 sequence: CASSPRGRVGTEAFF. CDR3 nucleotides: TGTGCCAGCAGTCCTCGGGGGCGGGTAGGCACTGAAGCTTTCTTT. The full variable domain, completed using reference TRBV28 and TRBJ1-1, is DVKVTQSSRYLVKRTGEKVFLECVQDMDHENMFWYRQDPGLGLRLIYFSYDVKMKEKGDIPEGYSVSREKKERFSLILESASTNQTSMYLCASSPRGRVGTEAFFGQGTRLTVV.

The V gene is TRBV27, the J gene TRBJ1-2, with unresolved D. This CDR3 has 14 residues. The V end was cut by 1 base, the J end by 3 bases, with 9 bases between. Germline V lookup: CDR1 MNHEY, CDR2 SMNVEV (reference sequence). CDR3 coding DNA: TGTGCCAGCAGTTTATTTTCCGGACACTATGGCTACACCTTC. Encoded protein: CASSLFSGHYGYTF.